This TCR beta chain came from a study of blood T cell repertoires in COVID-19. The germline V and J ends were trimmed by 5 bases and 3 bases, with 22 bases remaining between them. The germline V gene encodes CDR1 SGHVS and CDR2 FQNEAQ. This CDR3 contains 17 residues. TCRdb keeps only in-frame clones here, not all; method: immunoSEQ multiplex PCR. The sample yields 120,000 to 150,000 clones, over 80% seen once. The sequence came from a middle-aged man who had recovered from COVID-19. The specimen was peripheral blood. This chain connects TRBV7-8 to TRBJ2-5; maybe TRBD2 (6 bases). CDR3 sequence (DNA): TGTGCCAGCAGCCAAAAACCGGCGGGACTGGACAAAGAGACCCAGTACTTC. It yields the protein CASSQKPAGLDKETQYF.